This T cell receptor (beta chain) appears in the sequencing data of a study of blood T cell repertoires in COVID-19. Whole-study context: Samples came from the United States, Italy and Spain, spanning acute and convalescent COVID-19. From T cells, B-cell-depleted T cells, or PBMCs came the material, which was cDNA or gDNA.

In the study's own analysis: Amplification of reference gene primers was used by the study to estimate nucleated cell counts. Assay: immunoSEQ multiplex PCR; the TCRdb copy retains only in-frame clones and omits some. The DNA gave D and trimming, while V, J and clone size come from that table. This table has about 220,000 clones, approximately 82% appearing once. The clonotype comes from a man aged 50 or older with active or convalescent COVID-19. Specimen: peripheral blood.

The CDR3, as DNA: TGCAGTGCTAGTACCGACAGGGGTCCCGGGGAGCTGTTTTTT. It is translated as CSASTDRGPGELFF. The chain recombines TRBV20-1 with TRBJ2-2; 8 bases fit TRBD1. Germline trimming cut 3 bases from V and 6 bases from J; bases unmatched to any gene: 6. The CDR3 consists of 14 residues. Germline-derived CDR1 and CDR2 are DFQATT and SNEGSKA (reference sequence).